This T cell receptor beta chain was sequenced for a study of STAT3 mutations in large granular lymphocyte leukemia. Study-wide context: Canonical activating STAT3 mutations were detected in roughly half of the longitudinally sequenced T-LGLL patients.

Findings and limits, study-wide: Every T-cell large granular lymphocyte leukemia patient had at least one immunodominant TCR beta clonotype.

Here immunoSEQ multiplex PCR was the method, and the copy in TCRdb shows in-frame clones only, minus some. Here the sample spans 10,000 to 15,000 clones, about 88% being singletons. A word on this clone: Its cognate antigen is unknown.

Sequencing was performed on peripheral blood mononuclear cells. The origin of this receptor is a man aged 40-49 years with T-cell large granular lymphocyte leukemia. Some clones in this sample may be carry-over from other donors' samples.

This CDR3 is CASSISSQETQYF. The CDR3 DNA reads TGTGCCAGTAGTATCTCAAGCCAAGAGACCCAGTACTTC. This chain uses TRBV19 with TRBJ2-5; D remains unclear. This CDR3 has 13 amino acids. Germline V gene lookup returns CDR1 LNHDA and CDR2 SQIVND (reference sequence). V lost 3 bases and J 1 base, leaving 6 bases between the germline ends. The variable domain in full, completed from reference TRBV19 and TRBJ2-5, reads DGGITQSPKYLFRKEGQNVTLSCEQNLNHDAMYWYRQDPGQGLRLIYYSQIVNDFQKGDIAEGYSVSREKKESFPLTVTSAQKNPTAFYLCASSISSQETQYFGPGTRLLVL.